This note documents a single TCR beta chain sequence. No antigen is known for it. TCRdb used MiXCR to reprocess the RT-PCR reads, holding one entry per CDR3 protein. The table has some 600,000 distinct CDR3 sequences, 12% to 15% seen once. This sample was taken from a study of response to subunit inactivated influenza vaccine. Points from the study as a whole: With each seasonal influenza vaccination, the authors suggested, few new T cells are recruited.

CDR1 and CDR2 from the germline V gene are SGHTA and FQGNSA. The CDR3 is 14 residues long. The V end lost 2 bases, the J end lost 5 bases, and 9 bases lay between the germline ends. The gene calls are TRBV7-2 and TRBJ2-2; unclear D gene. The receptor was derived from a man aged 50 or older who received an inactivated influenza vaccine. Here the sequenced sample was PBMCs from blood, taken 14 to 15 days before vaccination. CDR3 residues: CASSLQLGTGELFF. CDR3 DNA sequence: TGTGCCAGCAGCTTACAGTTGGGGACCGGGGAGCTGTTTTTT. The whole variable domain, filled in from reference TRBV7-2 and TRBJ2-2, reads GAGVSQSPSNKVTEKGKDVELRCDPISGHTALYWYRQSLGQGLEFLIYFQGNSAPDKSGLPSDRFSAERTGGSVSTLTIQRTQQEDSAVYLCASSLQLGTGELFFGEGSRLTVL.